A single sample gave rise to the 12 T cell receptor beta chains below, sequenced in a study of kidney transplant recipient with SARS-CoV-2 infection. TCRdb passed the reads through MiXCR, listing each CDR3 protein once. The sample lists approximately 240,000 distinct CDR3 sequences, under 30% seen once, with almost 7.5% in the top ten. The material was a blood sample, obtained at baseline and on day 111 from a kidney transplant recipient. Receptors were obtained from a young adult male patient who had COVID-19 and was a kidney transplant recipient. Part of the T cell pool may stem from the graft donor.

With respect to this clonotype: With a much larger clone just one base away, this may be a read error. This rearrangement joins TRBV6-5 to TRBJ2-7, with D perhaps matching TRBD1 or TRBD2 (7 bases each). The V end was cut by 5 bases, the J end by 6 bases, with 26 bases between. The CDR3 has 17 amino acids. Per germline, CDR1 MNHEY and CDR2 SVGAGI. The chain's CDR3 is CASSPRGGRALIGEQYF. The CDR3 nucleotides read TGTGCCAGCAGTCCCAGGGGGGGACGAGCCTTAATCGGCGAGCAGTACTTC.

Only a few counts were recorded for this clonotype. In nucleotides, the CDR3 is TGCGCCAGCAGCATCAACCCCCGGGGAGCAACTAATGAAAAACTGTTTTTT. It yields the protein CASSINPRGATNEKLFF. The chain joins TRBV5-1 to TRBJ1-4; D unclear. Germline V lookup: CDR1 SGHRS, CDR2 YFSETQ. The CDR3 is 17 residues long. The V end lost 4 bases, the J end lost 0 bases, and 16 bases lay between the germline ends.

Details on this clonotype: A clone one base away is much larger, so this may be a read error. The rearrangement joins TRBV6-5 to TRBJ2-7; D uncertain. Germline CDR1 is MNHEY and CDR2 is SVGAGI. The CDR3 runs 15 residues. V lost 2 bases, J lost 2 bases, and 13 bases lay in between. The CDR3, as DNA: TGTGCCAGCAGTTACCCATTCGGACGCACCTACGAGCAGTACTTC. Its protein product is CASSYPFGRTYEQYF.

This clonotype was seen a handful of times. V and J are TRBV2 and TRBJ2-5, with D unresolved. CDR3 size: 12 residues. CDR1 is SNHLY and CDR2 is FYNNEI in the germline V gene. V lost 8 bases, J lost 5 bases, and 12 bases lay in between. The CDR3 spells CASGVLRETQYF. Written as DNA, the CDR3 is TGTGCCAGCGGCGTCCTGAGGGAGACCCAGTACTTC. The variable domain in full, completed from reference TRBV2 and TRBJ2-5, reads EPEVTQTPSHQVTQMGQEVILRCVPISNHLYFYWYRQILGQKVEFLVSFYNNEISEKSEIFDDQFSVERPDGSNFTLKIRSTKLEDSAMYFCASGVLRETQYFGPGTRLLVL.

At least ten counts were recorded for this clonotype. CDR3 sequence reads: CASSSGRTSYGYTF. CDR3 DNA sequence: TGTGCCAGCAGCTCAGGCCGAACCTCATATGGCTACACCTTC. The chain links TRBV5-6 to TRBJ1-2; no definite D call. The germline V and J ends were trimmed by 3 bases and 5 bases, with 14 bases remaining between them. CDR3 length equals 14 residues. Germline V CDR1 and CDR2: SGHDT, YYEEEE. Complete variable domain (other parts from reference TRBV5-6 and TRBJ1-2): DAGVTQSPTHLIKTRGQQVTLRCSPKSGHDTVSWYQQALGQGPQFIFQYYEEEERQRGNFPDRFSGHQFPNYSSELNVNALLLGDSALYLCASSSGRTSYGYTFGSGTRLTVV.

This clonotype was found many times. The chain recombines TRBV18 with TRBJ1-3, with 10 bases matching TRBD1. Germline CDR1 KGHSH, CDR2 LQKENI. V was clipped by 8 bases and J by 4 bases; unmatched bases: 14. The CDR3 extends over 17 amino acids. This CDR3 is CASAIGTGVTRGNTIYF. DNA for the CDR3: TGTGCCAGCGCCATCGGGACAGGGGTCACGAGGGGAAACACCATATATTTT.

This clonotype was seen repeatedly, ten times or more. The V and J genes are TRBV21-1 and TRBJ2-3; whether TRBD2, the table's D call, matches the DNA was not checked. TRBV21-1 represents a pseudogene. This CDR3 comprises 17 residues. The CDR3 is CASSVQLATVMQDTQYF. CDR3 coding DNA: TGTGCCAGCAGTGTGCAGCTAGCTACAGTCATGCAAGATACGCAGTATTTT.

On this clonotype itself: The conserved phenylalanine or tryptophan is not found at the CDR3 terminus, so this likely reflects a read error. The chain couples TRBV10-2 to TRBJ1-2; the match to TRBD1 covers 7 bases. The V and J ends lost 2 bases and 3 bases, in that order; junction bases with no gene match: 6. Germline V gene lookup returns CDR1 WSHSY and CDR2 SAAADI. The CDR3 has 15 amino acids. CDR3 sequence reads: CASSEPGQGDYGYTS. The CDR3 DNA follows: TGCGCCAGCAGTGAGCCCGGGCAGGGGGACTATGGCTACACCTCC.

This clonotype was recorded at least ten times. V and J are TRBV5-5 and TRBJ1-5, with TRBD1 identical over 7 bases. V dropped 1 base and J dropped 2; count of bases not matched to a gene: 6. There are 16 residues in the CDR3. CDR1 is SGHKS, CDR2 YYEKEE, per germline (reference sequence). This CDR3 is CASSLMAGGGNQPQHF. Written as DNA, the CDR3 is TGTGCCAGCAGCTTGATGGCAGGGGGGGGCAATCAGCCCCAGCATTTT. The full variable domain, with the rest looked up from reference TRBV5-5 and TRBJ1-5, is DAGVTQSPTHLIKTRGQQVTLRCSPISGHKSVSWYQQVLGQGPQFIFQYYEKEERGRGNFPDRFSARQFPNYSSELNVNALLLGDSALYLCASSLMAGGGNQPQHFGDGTRLSIL.

On this clonotype: An end of the junction does not agree with germline; a read error may underlie this. This sequence joins TRBV5-1 and TRBJ2-2, with TRBD2 matching 11 bases. Germline V gives CDR1 SGHRS, CDR2 YFSETQ. This CDR3 region has 16 residues. The chain's CDR3 is CAGSLLAGGNTGELFF. As DNA, the CDR3 is TGCGCCGGCAGTTTGCTAGCGGGAGGAAACACCGGGGAGCTGTTTTTT.

The chain employs TRBV11-2 and TRBJ1-4; 8 bases map to TRBD1. The CDR3 has 14 amino acids. Germline assignment: CDR1 SGHAT and CDR2 FQNNGV. Losses at the gene ends were 5 bases for V and 8 bases for J; bases not matched to a gene: 7. CDR3: CASSRTGLKEKLFF. In nucleotides, the CDR3 is TGTGCCAGCAGCCGGACAGGGTTAAAGGAAAAACTGTTTTTT.

Comment on this clonotype: Since a much larger clone is just one base distant, this may be a read error. The chain combines TRBV6-2 or TRBV6-3 with TRBJ1-2; unclear D gene. V gave up 4 bases and J gave up 4 bases, with 22 bases separating them. The CDR3 contains 17 residues. Germline loops: CDR1 MNHEY, CDR2 SVGEGT. CDR3 region: CASSWEFRIGKTYGYTF. The CDR3 bases are TGTGCCAGCAGTTGGGAATTCCGCATCGGAAAGACCTATGGCTACACCTTC.